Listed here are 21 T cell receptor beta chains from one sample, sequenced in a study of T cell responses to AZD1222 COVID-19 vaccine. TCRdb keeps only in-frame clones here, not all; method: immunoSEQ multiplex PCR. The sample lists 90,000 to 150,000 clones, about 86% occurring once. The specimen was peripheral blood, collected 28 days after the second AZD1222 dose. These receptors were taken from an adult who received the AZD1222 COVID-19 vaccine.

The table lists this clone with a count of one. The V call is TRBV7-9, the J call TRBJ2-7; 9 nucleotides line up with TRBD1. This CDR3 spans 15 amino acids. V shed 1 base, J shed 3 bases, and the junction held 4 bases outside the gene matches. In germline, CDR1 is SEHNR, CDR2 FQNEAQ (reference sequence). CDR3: CASSLEKGQGYEQYF. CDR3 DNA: TGTGCCAGCAGCTTAGAAAAGGGACAGGGCTACGAGCAGTACTTC.

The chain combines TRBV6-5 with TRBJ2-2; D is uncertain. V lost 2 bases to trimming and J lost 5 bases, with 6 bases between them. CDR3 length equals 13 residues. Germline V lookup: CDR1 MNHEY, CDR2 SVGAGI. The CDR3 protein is CASSYGRTGELFF. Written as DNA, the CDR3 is TGTGCCAGCAGTTACGGCCGGACCGGGGAGCTGTTTTTT.

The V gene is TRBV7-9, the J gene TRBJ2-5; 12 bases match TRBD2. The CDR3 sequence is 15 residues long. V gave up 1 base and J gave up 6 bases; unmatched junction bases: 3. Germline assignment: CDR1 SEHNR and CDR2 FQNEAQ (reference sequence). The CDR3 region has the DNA TGTGCCAGCAGCTTAGGACTAGCGGGAGTAAAGACCCAGTACTTC. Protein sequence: CASSLGLAGVKTQYF.

CDR3 region: CASSLAGEGRAFF. As DNA, the CDR3 is TGTGCCAGCAGCTTAGCGGGGGAGGGTAGAGCTTTCTTT. The chain uses TRBV7-8 and TRBJ1-1, with D possibly TRBD1 on 5 matching bases. The germline V gene encodes CDR1 SGHVS and CDR2 FQNEAQ. With 0 bases removed from V and 10 bases from J, the gap between germline ends came to 12 bases. This CDR3 is 13 amino acids long.

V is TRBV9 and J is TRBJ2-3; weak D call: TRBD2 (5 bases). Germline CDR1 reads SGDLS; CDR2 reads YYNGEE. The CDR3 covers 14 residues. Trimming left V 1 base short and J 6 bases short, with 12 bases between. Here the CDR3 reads CASSVRGALDTQYF. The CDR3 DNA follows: TGTGCCAGCAGCGTACGGGGAGCTTTGGATACGCAGTATTTT.

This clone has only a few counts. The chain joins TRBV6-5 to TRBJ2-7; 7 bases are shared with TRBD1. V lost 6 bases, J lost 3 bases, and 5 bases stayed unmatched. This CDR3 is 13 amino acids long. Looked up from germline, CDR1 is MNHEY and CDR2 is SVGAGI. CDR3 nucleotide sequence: TGTGCCAGCAGATGGGACAGCAACTACGAGCAGTACTTC. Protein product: CASRWDSNYEQYF.

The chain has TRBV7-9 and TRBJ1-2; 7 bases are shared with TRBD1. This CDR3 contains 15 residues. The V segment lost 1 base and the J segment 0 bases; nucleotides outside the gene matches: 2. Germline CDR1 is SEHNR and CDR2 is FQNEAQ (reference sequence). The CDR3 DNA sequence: TGTGCCAGCAGCTTAGGGGACAGTACTAACTATGGCTACACCTTC. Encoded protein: CASSLGDSTNYGYTF.

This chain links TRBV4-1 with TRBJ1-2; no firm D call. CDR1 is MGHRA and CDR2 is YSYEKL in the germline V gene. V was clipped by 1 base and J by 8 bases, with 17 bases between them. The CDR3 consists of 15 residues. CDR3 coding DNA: TGCGCCAGCAGCCAAGGGTTGGCGGGGTTGGGAGGCTACACCTTC. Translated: CASSQGLAGLGGYTF.

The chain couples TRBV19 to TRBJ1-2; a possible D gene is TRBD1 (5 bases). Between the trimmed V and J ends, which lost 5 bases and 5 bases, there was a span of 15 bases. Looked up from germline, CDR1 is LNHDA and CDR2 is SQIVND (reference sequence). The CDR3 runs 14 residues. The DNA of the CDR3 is TGTGCCAGTAGTTCCTCGACAGCAGTTTATGGCTACACCTTC. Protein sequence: CASSSSTAVYGYTF. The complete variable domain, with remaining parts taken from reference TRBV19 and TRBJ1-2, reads DGGITQSPKYLFRKEGQNVTLSCEQNLNHDAMYWYRQDPGQGLRLIYYSQIVNDFQKGDIAEGYSVSREKKESFPLTVTSAQKNPTAFYLCASSSSTAVYGYTFGSGTRLTVV.

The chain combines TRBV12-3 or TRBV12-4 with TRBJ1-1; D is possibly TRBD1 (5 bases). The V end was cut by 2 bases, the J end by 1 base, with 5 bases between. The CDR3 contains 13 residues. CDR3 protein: CASSLRGNTEAFF. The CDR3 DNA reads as TGTGCCAGCAGTTTAAGGGGGAACACTGAAGCTTTCTTT.

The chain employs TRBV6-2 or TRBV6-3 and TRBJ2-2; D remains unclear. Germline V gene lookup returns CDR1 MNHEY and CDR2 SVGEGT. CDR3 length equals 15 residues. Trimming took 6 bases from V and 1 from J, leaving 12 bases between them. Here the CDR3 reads CASSAKPWNTGELFF. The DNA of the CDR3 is TGTGCCAGCAGCGCCAAGCCCTGGAACACCGGGGAGCTGTTTTTT.

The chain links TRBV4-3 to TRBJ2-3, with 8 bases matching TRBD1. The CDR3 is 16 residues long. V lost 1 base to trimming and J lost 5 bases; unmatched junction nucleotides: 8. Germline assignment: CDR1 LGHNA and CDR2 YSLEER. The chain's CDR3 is CASSQVQGGHQDTQYF. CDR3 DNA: TGCGCCAGCAGCCAAGTACAGGGGGGCCATCAAGATACGCAGTATTTT.

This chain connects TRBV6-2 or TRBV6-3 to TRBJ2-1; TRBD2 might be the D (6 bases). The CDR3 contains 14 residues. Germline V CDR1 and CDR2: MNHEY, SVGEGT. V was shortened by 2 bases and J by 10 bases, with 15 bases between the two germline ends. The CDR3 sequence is CASSYLLQEGEQFF. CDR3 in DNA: TGTGCCAGCAGTTACCTCCTACAGGAGGGGGAGCAGTTCTTC.

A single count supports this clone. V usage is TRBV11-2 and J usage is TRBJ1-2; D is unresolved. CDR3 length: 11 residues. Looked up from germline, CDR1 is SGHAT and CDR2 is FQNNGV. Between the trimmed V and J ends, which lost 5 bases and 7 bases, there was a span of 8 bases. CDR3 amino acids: CASSLGSGYTF. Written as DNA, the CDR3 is TGTGCCAGCAGCCTGGGAAGTGGCTACACCTTC.

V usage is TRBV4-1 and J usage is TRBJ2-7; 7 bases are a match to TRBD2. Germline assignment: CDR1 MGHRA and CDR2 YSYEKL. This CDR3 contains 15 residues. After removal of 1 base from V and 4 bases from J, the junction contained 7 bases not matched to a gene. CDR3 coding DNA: TGCGCCAGCAGCCAAGGGACCGGCGGGGGATACGAGCAGTACTTC. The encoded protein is CASSQGTGGGYEQYF.

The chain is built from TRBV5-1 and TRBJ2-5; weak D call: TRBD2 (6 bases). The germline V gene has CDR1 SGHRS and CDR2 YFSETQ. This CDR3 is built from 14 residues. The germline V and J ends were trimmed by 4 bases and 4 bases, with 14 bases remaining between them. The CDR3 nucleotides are TGCGCCAGCAGCACCGGGACTTCGGGAGAGACCCAGTACTTC. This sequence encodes CASSTGTSGETQYF.

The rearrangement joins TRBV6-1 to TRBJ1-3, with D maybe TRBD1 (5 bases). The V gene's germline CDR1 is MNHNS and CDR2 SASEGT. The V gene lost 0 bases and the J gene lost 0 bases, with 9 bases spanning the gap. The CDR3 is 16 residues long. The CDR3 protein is CASSEAGGTSGNTIYF. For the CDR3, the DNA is TGTGCCAGCAGTGAAGCCGGGGGAACCTCTGGAAACACCATATATTTT.

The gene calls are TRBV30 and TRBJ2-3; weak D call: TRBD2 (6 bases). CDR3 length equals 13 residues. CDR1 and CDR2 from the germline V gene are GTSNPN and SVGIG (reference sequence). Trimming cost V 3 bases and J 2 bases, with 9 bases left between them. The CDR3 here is CAWRVAATDTQYF. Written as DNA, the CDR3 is TGTGCCTGGAGGGTAGCGGCCACAGATACGCAGTATTTT.

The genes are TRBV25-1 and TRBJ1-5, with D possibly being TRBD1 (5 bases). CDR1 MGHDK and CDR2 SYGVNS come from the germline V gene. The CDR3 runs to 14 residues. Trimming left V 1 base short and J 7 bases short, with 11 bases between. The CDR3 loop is CASSEWGGNQPQHF. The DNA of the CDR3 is TGTGCCAGCAGTGAATGGGGGGGGAACCAGCCCCAGCATTTT.

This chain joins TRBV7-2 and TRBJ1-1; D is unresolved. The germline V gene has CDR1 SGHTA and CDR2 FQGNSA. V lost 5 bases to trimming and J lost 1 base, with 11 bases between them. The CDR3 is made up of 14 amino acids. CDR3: CASSPNPGNTEAFF. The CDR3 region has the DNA TGTGCCAGCAGCCCCAACCCGGGGAACACTGAAGCTTTCTTT.

The DNA for the CDR3 is TGTGCCAGCAGCCAAGACAGGGTGAACACTGAAGCTTTCTTT. Encoded protein: CASSQDRVNTEAFF. This rearrangement joins TRBV4-2 to TRBJ1-1; tentatively, D is TRBD1 (5 bases). V lost 0 bases and J lost 0, with 5 bases in between. CDR3 size: 14 residues. Germline lookup yields CDR1 LGHNA and CDR2 YNFKEQ.